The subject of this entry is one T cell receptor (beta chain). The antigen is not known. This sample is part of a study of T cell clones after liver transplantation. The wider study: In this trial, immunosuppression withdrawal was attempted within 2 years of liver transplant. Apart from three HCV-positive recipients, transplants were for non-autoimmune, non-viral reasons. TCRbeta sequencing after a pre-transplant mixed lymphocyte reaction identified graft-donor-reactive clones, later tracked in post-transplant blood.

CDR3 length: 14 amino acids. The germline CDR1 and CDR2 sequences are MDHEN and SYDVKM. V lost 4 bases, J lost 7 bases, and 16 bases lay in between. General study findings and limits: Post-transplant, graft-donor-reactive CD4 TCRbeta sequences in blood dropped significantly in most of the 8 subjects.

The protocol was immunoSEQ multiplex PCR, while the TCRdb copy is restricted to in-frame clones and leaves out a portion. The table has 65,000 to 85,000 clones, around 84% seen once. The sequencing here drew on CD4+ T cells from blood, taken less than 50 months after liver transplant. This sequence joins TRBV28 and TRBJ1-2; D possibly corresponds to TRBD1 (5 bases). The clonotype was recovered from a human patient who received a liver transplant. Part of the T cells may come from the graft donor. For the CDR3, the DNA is TGTGCCAGCAGTTCCTCTGGACCTCAGGGTGGCTACACCTTC. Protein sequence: CASSSSGPQGGYTF.